The 11 T cell receptor beta chains below come from one sample, sequenced in a study of T-cell memory formation after mild COVID-19. TCRdb passed the 5' RACE reads through MiXCR, listing each CDR3 protein once. The repertoire includes hundreds of thousands of distinct CDR3 sequences, roughly 15% of them detected once, and roughly 20% sits in the top ten. What was sequenced was PBMCs or a T cell subset sorted from them (not recorded which). These receptors originate from a man aged 18-30 years who had mild COVID-19 (a few samples of this study predate the infection). Cell type and time point are not known.

This clonotype occurred a few times. V usage is TRBV4-3 and J usage is TRBJ1-2, with D uncertain. The CDR3 loop spans 17 amino acids. Trimming removed 0 bases at V and 0 bases at J, with 14 bases between. Germline V gives CDR1 LGHNA, CDR2 YSLEER. The CDR3 loop reads CASSQEALLRSNYGYTF. The CDR3 nucleotides are TGCGCCAGCAGCCAAGAAGCGCTCTTGCGCTCTAACTATGGCTACACCTTC.

The rearrangement joins TRBV18 to TRBJ2-3, with 8 bases fitting TRBD2. J lost 3 bases, V lost 4 bases, and 6 bases had no gene match. Germline lookup yields CDR1 KGHSH and CDR2 LQKENI. The CDR3 contains 15 residues. CDR3 protein: CASSQPGLGTDTQYF. In DNA, the CDR3 is TGTGCCAGCTCACAACCGGGACTAGGGACAGATACGCAGTATTTT.

The chain joins TRBV9 to TRBJ1-6; D is undetermined. The CDR3 totals 15 residues. Germline V gene data show CDR1 as SGDLS and CDR2 as YYNGEE. Trimming left V 3 bases short and J 9 bases short, with 16 bases between. The chain's CDR3 is CASSAQAGDTSPLHF. CDR3 coding DNA: TGTGCCAGCAGCGCCCAGGCCGGGGATACTTCACCCCTCCACTTT.

This clonotype was found many times. The chain combines TRBV7-9 with TRBJ2-1; 10 bases agree with TRBD2. J was trimmed by 0 bases and V by 6 bases; bases with no gene match: 17. The length of the CDR3 is 20 residues. Germline V gene data show CDR1 as SEHNR and CDR2 as FQNEAQ (reference sequence). CDR3 amino acids: CASRLALGQRTSGSYNEQFF. The CDR3 nucleotides are TGTGCCAGCAGGCTAGCGCTGGGGCAGAGGACTAGCGGCTCCTACAATGAGCAGTTCTTC. Using reference TRBV7-9 and TRBJ2-1 for the parts outside the CDR3, the full variable domain is DTGVSQNPRHKITKRGQNVTFRCDPISEHNRLYWYRQTLGQGPEFLTYFQNEAQLEKSRLLSDRFSAERPKGSFSTLEIQRTEQGDSAMYLCASRLALGQRTSGSYNEQFFGPGTRLTVL.

This chain connects TRBV10-3 to TRBJ2-5, with a weak D call TRBD2 (5 bases). The CDR3 contains 12 residues. With 10 bases removed from V and 4 bases from J, the gap between germline ends came to 13 bases. Germline V lookup: CDR1 ENHRY, CDR2 SYGVKD. CDR3 residues: CATAAGGETQYF. The DNA of the CDR3 is TGTGCCACCGCGGCGGGCGGAGAGACCCAGTACTTC.

The chain couples TRBV12-3 or TRBV12-4 to TRBJ1-2; 7 positions agree with TRBD1. V was pared by 0 bases and J by 2 bases, with 3 bases of the junction left unmatched. CDR3 length equals 15 residues. The CDR3 DNA reads TGTGCCAGCAGTTTAGCGCAGGGGGTGAACTATGGCTACACCTTC. Translated, it gives CASSLAQGVNYGYTF.

This clonotype was recorded at least ten times. The chain couples TRBV7-2 to TRBJ1-2; TRBD1 matches 8 bases. Trimming removed 5 bases from V and 7 bases from J; junction bases left unmatched: 12. The CDR3 length is 15 residues. Germline assignment: CDR1 SGHTA and CDR2 FQGNSA. CDR3 region: CASSLQFGQGAGYTF. CDR3 nucleotides: TGTGCCAGCAGCCTACAGTTCGGGCAGGGGGCTGGCTACACCTTC.

This clonotype showed up just a few times. The rearrangement links TRBV6-2 or TRBV6-3 to TRBJ2-1; 9 bases are shared with TRBD1. CDR3 length equals 14 residues. Germline CDR1 is MNHEY and CDR2 is SVGEGT. V lost 8 bases to trimming and J lost 4 bases; unmatched junction nucleotides: 6. CDR3 in DNA: TGTGCCAGCCAGGGACAGGGCTTTTACAATGAGCAGTTCTTC. Encoded protein: CASQGQGFYNEQFF.

The rearrangement links TRBV9 to TRBJ1-4; possibly TRBD1 for D (6 bases). This CDR3 is built from 14 residues. Per germline, CDR1 SGDLS and CDR2 YYNGEE. V lost 4 bases and J 6 bases, leaving 13 bases between the germline ends. The CDR3 here is CASSPWEGDEKLFF. The CDR3 DNA sequence: TGTGCCAGCAGCCCCTGGGAGGGGGATGAAAAACTGTTTTTT.

The chain links TRBV4-3 to TRBJ1-1, with TRBD1 as a possible D gene (6 bases). Per the germline V gene, CDR1 is LGHNA and CDR2 is YSLEER. This CDR3 has 17 amino acids. Trimming cost V 1 base and J 2 bases, with 17 bases left between them. The CDR3 DNA is TGCGCCAGCAGCCAAGGTTGGGGGGGCTCGCCAAACACTGAAGCTTTCTTT. Its protein product is CASSQGWGGSPNTEAFF.

In its sample, this clonotype was seen a few times. The chain employs TRBV2 and TRBJ2-1; D is uncertain. The CDR3 covers 14 residues. Trimming removed 8 bases from V and 5 bases from J, with 16 bases in between. Germline values: CDR1 SNHLY, CDR2 FYNNEI. For the CDR3, the DNA is TGTGCCAGCCGGTCGGCGCTCGACGACAATGAGCAGTTCTTC. Translation gives CASRSALDDNEQFF. The full variable domain, its missing parts supplied by reference TRBV2 and TRBJ2-1, is EPEVTQTPSHQVTQMGQEVILRCVPISNHLYFYWYRQILGQKVEFLVSFYNNEISEKSEIFDDQFSVERPDGSNFTLKIRSTKLEDSAMYFCASRSALDDNEQFFGPGTRLTVL.